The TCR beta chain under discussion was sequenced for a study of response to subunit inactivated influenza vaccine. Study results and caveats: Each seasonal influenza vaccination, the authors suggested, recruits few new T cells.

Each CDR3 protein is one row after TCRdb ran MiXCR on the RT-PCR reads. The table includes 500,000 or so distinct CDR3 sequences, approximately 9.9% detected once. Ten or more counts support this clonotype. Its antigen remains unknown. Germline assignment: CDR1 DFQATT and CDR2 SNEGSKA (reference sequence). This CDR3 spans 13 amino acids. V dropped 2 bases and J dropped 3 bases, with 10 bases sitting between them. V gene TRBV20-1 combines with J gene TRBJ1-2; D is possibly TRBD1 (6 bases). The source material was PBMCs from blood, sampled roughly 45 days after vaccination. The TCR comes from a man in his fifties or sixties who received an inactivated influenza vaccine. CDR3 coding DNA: TGCAGTGCTAGAAGGGCAGGGGACTATGGCTACACCTTC. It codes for CSARRAGDYGYTF.